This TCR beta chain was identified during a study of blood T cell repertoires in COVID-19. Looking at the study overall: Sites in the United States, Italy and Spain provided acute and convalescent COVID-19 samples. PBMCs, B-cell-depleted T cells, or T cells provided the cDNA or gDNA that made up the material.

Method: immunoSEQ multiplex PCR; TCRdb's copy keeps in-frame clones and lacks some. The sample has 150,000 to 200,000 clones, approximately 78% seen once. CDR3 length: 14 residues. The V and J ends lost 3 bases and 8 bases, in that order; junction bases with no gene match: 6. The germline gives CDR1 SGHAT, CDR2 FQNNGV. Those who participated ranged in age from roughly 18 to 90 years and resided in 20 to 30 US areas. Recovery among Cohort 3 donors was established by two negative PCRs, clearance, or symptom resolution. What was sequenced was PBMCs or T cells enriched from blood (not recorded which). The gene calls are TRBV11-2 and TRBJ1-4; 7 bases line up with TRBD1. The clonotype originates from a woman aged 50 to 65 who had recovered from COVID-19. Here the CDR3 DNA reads TGTGCCAGCAGCTTCCGGGACAGTGGCGAAAAACTGTTTTTT. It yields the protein CASSFRDSGEKLFF.